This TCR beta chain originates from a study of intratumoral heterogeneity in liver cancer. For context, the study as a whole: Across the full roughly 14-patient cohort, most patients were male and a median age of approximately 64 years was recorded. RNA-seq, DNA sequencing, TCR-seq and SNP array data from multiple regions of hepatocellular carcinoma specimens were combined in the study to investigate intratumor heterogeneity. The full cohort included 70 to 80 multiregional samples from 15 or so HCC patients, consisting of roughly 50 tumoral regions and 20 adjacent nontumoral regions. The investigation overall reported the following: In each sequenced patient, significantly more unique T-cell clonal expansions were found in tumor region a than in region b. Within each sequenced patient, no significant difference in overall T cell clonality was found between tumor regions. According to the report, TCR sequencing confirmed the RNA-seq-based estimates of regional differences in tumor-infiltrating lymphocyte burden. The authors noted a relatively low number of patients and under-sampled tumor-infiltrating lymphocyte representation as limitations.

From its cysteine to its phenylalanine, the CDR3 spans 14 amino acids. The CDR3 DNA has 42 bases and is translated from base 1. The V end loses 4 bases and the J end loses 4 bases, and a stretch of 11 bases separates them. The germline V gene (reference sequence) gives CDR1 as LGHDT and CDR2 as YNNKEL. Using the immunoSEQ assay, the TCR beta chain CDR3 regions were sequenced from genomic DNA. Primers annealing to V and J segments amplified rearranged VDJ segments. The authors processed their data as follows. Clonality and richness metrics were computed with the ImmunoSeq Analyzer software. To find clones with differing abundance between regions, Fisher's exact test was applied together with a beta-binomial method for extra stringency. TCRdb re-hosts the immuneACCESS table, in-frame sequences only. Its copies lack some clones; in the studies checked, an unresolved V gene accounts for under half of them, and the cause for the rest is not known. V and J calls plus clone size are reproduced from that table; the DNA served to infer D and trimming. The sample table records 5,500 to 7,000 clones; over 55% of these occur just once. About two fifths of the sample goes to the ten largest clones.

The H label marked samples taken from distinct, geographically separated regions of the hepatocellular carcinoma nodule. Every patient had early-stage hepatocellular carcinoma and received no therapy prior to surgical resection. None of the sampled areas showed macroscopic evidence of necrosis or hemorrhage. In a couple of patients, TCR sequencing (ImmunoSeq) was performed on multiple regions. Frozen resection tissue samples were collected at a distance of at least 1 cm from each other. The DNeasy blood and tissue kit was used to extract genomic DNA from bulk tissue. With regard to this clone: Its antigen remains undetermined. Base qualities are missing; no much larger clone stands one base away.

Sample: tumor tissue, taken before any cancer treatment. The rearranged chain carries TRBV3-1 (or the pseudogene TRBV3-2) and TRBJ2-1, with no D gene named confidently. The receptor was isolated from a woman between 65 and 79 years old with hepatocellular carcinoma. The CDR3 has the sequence CASSLELVYNEQFF. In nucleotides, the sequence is TGTGCCAGCAGCCTGGAGCTTGTTTACAATGAGCAGTTCTTC.